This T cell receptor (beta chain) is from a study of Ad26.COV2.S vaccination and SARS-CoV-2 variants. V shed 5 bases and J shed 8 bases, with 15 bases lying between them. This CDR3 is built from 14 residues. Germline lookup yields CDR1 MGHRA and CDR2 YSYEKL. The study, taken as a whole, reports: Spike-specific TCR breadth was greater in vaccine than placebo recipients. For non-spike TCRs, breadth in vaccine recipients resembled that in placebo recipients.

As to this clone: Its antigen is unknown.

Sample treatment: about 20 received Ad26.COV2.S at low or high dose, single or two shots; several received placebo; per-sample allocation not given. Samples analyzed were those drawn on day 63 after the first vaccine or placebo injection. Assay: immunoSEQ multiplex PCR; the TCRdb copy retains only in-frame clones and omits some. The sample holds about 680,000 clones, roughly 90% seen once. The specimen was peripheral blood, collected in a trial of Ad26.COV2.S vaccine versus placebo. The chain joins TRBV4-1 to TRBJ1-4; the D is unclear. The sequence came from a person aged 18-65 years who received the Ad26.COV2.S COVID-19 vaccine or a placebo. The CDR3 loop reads CASSLGRRNEKLFF. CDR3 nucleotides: TGCGCCAGCAGCTTGGGGAGGAGGAACGAAAAACTGTTTTTT.